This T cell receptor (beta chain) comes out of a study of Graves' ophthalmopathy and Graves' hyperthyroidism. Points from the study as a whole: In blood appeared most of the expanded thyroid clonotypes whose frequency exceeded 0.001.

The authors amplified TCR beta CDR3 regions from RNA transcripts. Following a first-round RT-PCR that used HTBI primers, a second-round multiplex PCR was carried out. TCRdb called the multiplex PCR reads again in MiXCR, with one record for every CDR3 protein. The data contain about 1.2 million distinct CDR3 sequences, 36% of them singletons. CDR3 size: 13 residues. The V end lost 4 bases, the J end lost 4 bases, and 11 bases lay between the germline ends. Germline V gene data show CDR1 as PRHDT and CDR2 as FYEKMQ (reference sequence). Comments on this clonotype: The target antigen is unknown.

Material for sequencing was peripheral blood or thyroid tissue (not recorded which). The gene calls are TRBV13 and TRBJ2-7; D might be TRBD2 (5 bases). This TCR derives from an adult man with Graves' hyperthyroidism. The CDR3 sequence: CASSSNEGYEQYF. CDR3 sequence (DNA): TGTGCCAGCAGCTCAAATGAGGGATACGAGCAGTACTTC.